The TCR beta chain under discussion was sequenced for a study of vaccination and CD4 T cells after COVID-19. Comment on this clonotype: Its matching antigen is unknown.

The treatment denotes: roughly 11-day PBMC culture with coronavirus spike peptide pools or control peptides (ViraFEST assay). Vaccinated healthy people had never been infected with SARS-CoV-2 before, which was shown by negative nucleocapsid antibodies before and after vaccination. The Oncomine TCR Beta short-read assay sequenced DNA from cultured CD4+ T cells. TCRdb processed the PCR reads anew with MiXCR; each CDR3 protein has one entry. The sample holds just over 20,000 distinct CDR3 sequences; 62% are singletons and the top ten take approximately 22%. The CDR3 is 14 amino acids. Unmatched junction bases numbered 2, after V lost 1 base and J lost 3 bases. The germline gives CDR1 GTSNPN, CDR2 SVGIG (reference sequence).

This sequence originates from a human donor who received a COVID-19 vaccine. The chain is built from TRBV30 and TRBJ1-2; 10 positions agree with TRBD1. The material was CD4+ T cells from blood, cultured in vitro, obtained before SARS-CoV-2 vaccination. DNA of the CDR3: TGTGCCTGGAGTGGGGACAGGGGTTACTATGGCTACACCTTC. It yields the protein CAWSGDRGYYGYTF. The entire variable domain, with the rest obtained from reference TRBV30 and TRBJ1-2, is as follows: SQTIHQWPATLVQPVGSPLSLECTVEGTSNPNLYWYRQAAGRGLQLLFYSVGIGQISSEVPQNLSASRPQDRQFILSSKKLLLSDSGFYLCAWSGDRGYYGYTFGSGTRLTVV.